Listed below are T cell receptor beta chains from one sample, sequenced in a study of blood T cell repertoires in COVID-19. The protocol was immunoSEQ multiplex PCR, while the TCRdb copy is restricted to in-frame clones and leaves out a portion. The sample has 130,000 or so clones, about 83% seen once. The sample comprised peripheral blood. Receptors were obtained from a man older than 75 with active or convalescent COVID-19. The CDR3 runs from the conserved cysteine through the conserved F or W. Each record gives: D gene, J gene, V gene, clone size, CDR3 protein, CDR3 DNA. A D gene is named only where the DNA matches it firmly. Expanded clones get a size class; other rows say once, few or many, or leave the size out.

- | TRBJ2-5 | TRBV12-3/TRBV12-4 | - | CASSLGYSETQYF | TGTGCCAGCAGTTTAGGCTACTCAGAGACCCAGTACTTC
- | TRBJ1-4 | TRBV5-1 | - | CASSSGGLSEKLFF | TGCGCCAGCAGCTCGGGGGGTTTGAGTGAAAAACTGTTTTTT
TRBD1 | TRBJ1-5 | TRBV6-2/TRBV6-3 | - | CASSATGGYYSNQPQHF | TGTGCCAGCAGTGCGACAGGGGGTTACTATAGCAATCAGCCCCAGCATTTT
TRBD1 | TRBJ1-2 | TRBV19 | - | CASSIETGAGGYTF | TGTGCCAGTAGTATAGAGACAGGGGCAGGGGGCTACACCTTC
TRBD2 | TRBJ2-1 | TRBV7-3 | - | CASSPQGGGGDEQFF | TGTGCCAGCAGCCCGCAGGGTGGGGGGGGAGATGAGCAGTTCTTC
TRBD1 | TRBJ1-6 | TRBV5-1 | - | CASSLDRAYSPLHF | TGCGCCAGCAGTCTGGACAGGGCTTATTCACCCCTCCACTTT
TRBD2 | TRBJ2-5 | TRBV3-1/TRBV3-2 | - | CASSQPLRGLETQYF | TGTGCCAGCAGCCAGCCCTTGCGGGGGTTGGAGACCCAGTACTTC
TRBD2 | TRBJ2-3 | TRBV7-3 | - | CASSLTFSGGAPDTQYF | TGTGCCAGCAGCTTAACGTTCAGCGGGGGGGCCCCAGATACGCAGTATTTT
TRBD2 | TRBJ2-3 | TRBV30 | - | CAWSPGLATDTQYF | TGTGCCTGGAGCCCGGGACTAGCAACAGATACGCAGTATTTT
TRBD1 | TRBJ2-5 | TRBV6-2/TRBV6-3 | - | CASSRDSQETQYF | TGTGCCAGCAGCCGGGACAGCCAAGAGACCCAGTACTTC
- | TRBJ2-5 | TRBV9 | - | CASSVQGGETQYF | TGTGCCAGCAGCGTCCAGGGTGGCGAGACCCAGTACTTC
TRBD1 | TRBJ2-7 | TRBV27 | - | CASRRRDRDEQYF | TGTGCCAGCCGACGGCGGGACAGGGACGAGCAGTACTTC
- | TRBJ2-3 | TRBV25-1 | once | CASSDFGHADTQYF | TGTGCCAGCAGTGACTTCGGACATGCAGATACGCAGTATTTT
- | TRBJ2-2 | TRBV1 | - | CTSSHRRRGKGAGELFF | TGCACCAGCAGCCACAGACGGCGGGGAAAAGGGGCCGGGGAGCTGTTTTTT
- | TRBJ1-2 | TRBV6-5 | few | CASSQPGKVNGYTF | TGTGCCAGCAGTCAACCAGGGAAAGTCAATGGCTACACCTTC
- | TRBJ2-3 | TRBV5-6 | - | CASSNYGGLGTDTQYF | TGTGCCAGCAGCAACTACGGGGGGCTAGGTACAGATACGCAGTATTTT
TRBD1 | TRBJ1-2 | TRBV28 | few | CASSLGTVTTTF | TGTGCCAGCAGTTTAGGGACAGTCACCACCACCTTC